A single sample gave rise to the 4 T cell receptor beta chains below, sequenced in a study of blood T cell repertoires in COVID-19 (dated by TCRdb to the early 2020s). Library creation used the immunoSEQ multiplex PCR assay. The table comes from immuneACCESS by way of TCRdb, which keeps in-frame sequences with V and J called. Part of the clones is missing from these tables; in studies checked, under half for an unresolved V gene and the rest for unknown reasons. This sample has about 260,000 clones in its table, and approximately 80% of those were observed once. The top ten clonotypes cover 8.6% of the sample. Material: peripheral blood. Source of these receptors: a human donor in a cohort sampled during active COVID-19.

The chain is built from TRBV11-2 and TRBJ1-5; 9 positions match TRBD1. The CDR3 has 14 amino acids. V shed 6 bases and J 7 bases; nucleotides not matched to a gene: 7. The germline V gene has CDR1 SGHAT and CDR2 FQNNGV. The CDR3 nucleotides read TGTGCCAGCAGTCCGGGACAGGGTCACCAGCCCCAGCATTTT. Its protein product is CASSPGQGHQPQHF.

The chain joins TRBV7-2 to TRBJ2-1; the D gene is possibly TRBD1 (5 bases). V lost 8 bases to trimming and J lost 6 bases, with 14 bases between them. Germline lookup yields CDR1 SGHTA and CDR2 FQGNSA. CDR3 length: 13 residues. The CDR3: CASDSTSSNEQFF. The CDR3 nucleotides are TGTGCCAGCGACAGTACCTCTAGCAATGAGCAGTTCTTC.

This chain links TRBV9 with TRBJ2-5; the D gene is possibly TRBD1 (6 bases). V lost 0 bases, J lost 5 bases, and 17 bases lay in between. This CDR3 has 16 residues. Germline V CDR1 and CDR2: SGDLS, YYNGEE. CDR3 sequence (DNA): TGTGCCAGCAGCGTAGGGGATGCCACAGGGACGGAGACCCAGTACTTC. The encoded protein is CASSVGDATGTETQYF.

J is TRBJ2-1 and V is TRBV6-5, with TRBD1 as a possible D gene (6 bases). Trimming stripped 6 bases from V and 7 bases from J, with 7 bases between. Germline lookup yields CDR1 MNHEY and CDR2 SVGAGI. The CDR3 runs 11 residues. The DNA of the CDR3 is TGTGCCAGCAGCGGACAGAATGAGCAGTTCTTC. Protein product: CASSGQNEQFF.